This T cell receptor (beta chain) was sequenced during a study of T cells after yellow fever vaccination. For TCR, cDNA came from 5'RACE template switching, which added a universal primer site and UMIs. TCRdb called the 5' RACE reads again in MiXCR, with one record for every CDR3 protein. In the table there are 150,000 to 200,000 distinct CDR3 sequences, about 6% of which are singletons. Germline V CDR1 and CDR2: SGHAT, FQNNGV. The length of the CDR3 is 16 residues. Trimming took 5 bases from V and 0 from J, leaving 13 bases between them. The receptor comes from a man between 18 and 35 years old who received the YFV17D yellow fever vaccine. Material: CD4+ T cells sorted from PBMCs, obtained on the day of the first yellow fever vaccination. The V and J genes are TRBV11-2 and TRBJ2-2, with unresolved D. CDR3 residues: CASSTRIYANTGELFF. The CDR3 DNA sequence: TGTGCCAGCAGCACCAGAATCTACGCGAACACCGGGGAGCTGTTTTTT.